These T cell receptor beta chains were read from a single sample in a study of cytomegalovirus exposure and HLA in healthy donors. The data were produced by immunoSEQ multiplex PCR, yet TCRdb's version contains in-frame clones alone and is incomplete. The sample lists 100,000 or so clones; 65% to 75% were seen once. The sample consisted of PBMCs. These receptors were obtained from a woman aged 18-29 years in good health and CMV-seropositive. The CDR3 runs from the conserved cysteine through the conserved F or W. D genes are given only for firm matches. Rows may omit the clone size; those that give it use once, few, many or a size class.

NA	NA	TRBV7-8	TRBJ2-3	CASSLAAGHTDTQYF	TGTGCCAGCAGCTTAGCAGCGGGACACACAGATACGCAGTATTTT
NA	NA	TRBV4-1	TRBJ2-3	CASSPEVPDTQYF	TGCGCCAGCAGCCCCGAGGTCCCAGATACGCAGTATTTT
NA	NA	TRBV6-5	TRBJ1-2	CATGQQRGSNYGYTF	TGTGCCACCGGACAACAGCGGGGATCAAACTATGGCTACACCTTC
few	NA	TRBV5-1	TRBJ2-5	CASSTGSTETQYF	TGCGCCAGCAGCACGGGATCCACGGAGACCCAGTACTTC
NA	NA	TRBV7-2	TRBJ2-5	CASSLKETQYF	TGTGCCAGCAGCCTAAAAGAGACCCAGTACTTC
NA	TRBD2	TRBV2	TRBJ2-1	CASSAETSGGNEQFF	TGTGCCAGCAGTGCGGAGACTAGCGGGGGAAATGAGCAGTTCTTC
NA	NA	TRBV2	TRBJ1-1	CASEQGYYTEAFF	TGTGCCAGCGAACAGGGTTATTACACTGAAGCTTTCTTT
NA	NA	TRBV5-1	TRBJ2-3	CASSLAIAETDTQYF	TGCGCCAGCAGCTTGGCCATAGCGGAAACAGATACGCAGTATTTT
NA	NA	TRBV7-9	TRBJ2-5	CASSFTEGETQYF	TGTGCCAGCAGCTTCACGGAAGGAGAGACCCAGTACTTC
few	NA	TRBV5-4	TRBJ2-1	CASSWGRSNNEQFF	TGTGCCAGCAGCTGGGGCAGGTCTAACAATGAGCAGTTCTTC
NA	TRBD2	TRBV4-1	TRBJ2-7	CASSQDLRGSSGRNEQYF	TGCGCCAGCAGCCAAGATCTGCGGGGGAGTAGCGGGAGGAACGAGCAGTACTTC
NA	TRBD2	TRBV4-1	TRBJ2-7	CASSHLAGEYEQYF	TGCGCCAGCAGCCATTTAGCGGGAGAATACGAGCAGTACTTC
NA	TRBD2	TRBV28	TRBJ2-1	CASSPPLAGDDNEQFF	TGTGCCAGCAGTCCCCCACTAGCGGGAGATGACAATGAGCAGTTCTTC
NA	NA	TRBV28	TRBJ2-7	CASSLPGGGLYEQYF	TGTGCCAGCAGTTTACCCGGGGGTGGCCTCTACGAGCAGTACTTC
NA	TRBD1	TRBV27	TRBJ2-7	CASSALTGYHEQYF	TGTGCCAGCAGTGCCTTGACAGGGTACCACGAGCAGTACTTC
NA	TRBD1	TRBV15	TRBJ1-1	CATSRGYGQGIAEAFF	TGTGCCACCAGCAGGGGTTACGGACAGGGGATCGCTGAAGCTTTCTTT
few	TRBD2	TRBV28	TRBJ2-3	CASSPPLAGTDTQYF	TGTGCCAGCAGTCCCCCGCTAGCGGGAACAGATACGCAGTATTTT
NA	NA	TRBV7-9	TRBJ1-2	CASSLDSYGYTF	TGTGCCAGCAGCCTGGACAGCTATGGCTACACCTTC
NA	TRBD1	TRBV28	TRBJ1-4	CASSNRQGPNEKLFF	TGTGCCAGCAGTAATCGACAGGGACCTAATGAAAAACTGTTTTTT
few	NA	TRBV5-6	TRBJ1-2	CASSYRAGYGYTF	TGTGCCAGCAGCTACAGGGCCGGCTATGGCTACACCTTC
NA	NA	TRBV7-9	TRBJ1-4	CASSPQGYYEKLFF	TGTGCCAGCAGCCCCCAGGGGTATTATGAAAAACTGTTTTTT
NA	TRBD1	TRBV6-5	TRBJ2-7	CASSYSRQGYEQYF	TGTGCCAGCAGTTACTCGAGACAGGGGTACGAGCAGTACTTC
NA	NA	TRBV7-9	TRBJ2-3	CASSLGQDEADTQYF	TGTGCCAGCAGCTTAGGACAGGATGAAGCAGATACGCAGTATTTT
NA	NA	TRBV30	TRBJ1-5	CAWSVMQGNQPQHF	TGTGCCTGGAGTGTGATGCAGGGCAATCAGCCCCAGCATTTT
NA	NA	TRBV10-3	TRBJ2-5	CAISQGQETQYF	TGTGCCATCAGCCAGGGGCAAGAGACCCAGTACTTC
few	TRBD1	TRBV25-1	TRBJ1-1	CASSELGPRTGLRTEAFF	TGTGCCAGCAGTGAGTTAGGCCCTCGGACAGGGCTGCGCACTGAAGCTTTCTTT
once	NA	TRBV9	TRBJ2-5	CASSVGTEETQYF	TGTGCCAGCAGCGTTGGTACGGAAGAGACCCAGTACTTC
NA	NA	TRBV15	TRBJ2-7	CATSRPSGLSYEQYF	TGTGCCACCAGCAGACCAAGCGGACTTAGCTACGAGCAGTACTTC
NA	TRBD1	TRBV30	TRBJ1-5	CACNTGGNQPQHF	TGTGCCTGTAATACAGGGGGCAATCAGCCCCAGCATTTT
NA	NA	TRBV19	TRBJ2-6	CASKAPGANVLTF	TGTGCCAGCAAAGCCCCTGGGGCCAACGTCCTGACTTTC
NA	TRBD2	TRBV28	TRBJ2-1	CASSLPSGRFPSYNEQFF	TGTGCCAGCAGTTTGCCTAGCGGGAGGTTTCCTTCCTACAATGAGCAGTTCTTC
NA	TRBD1	TRBV5-1	TRBJ2-3	CASSPADRTDTQYF	TGCGCCAGCAGCCCAGCGGACAGGACAGATACGCAGTATTTT
NA	NA	TRBV7-7	TRBJ2-2	CASSGVTTANTGELFF	TGTGCCAGCAGCGGCGTCACGACAGCGAACACCGGGGAGCTGTTTTTT